Sequencing of this T cell receptor (beta chain) was carried out in a study of shared clonotypes between healthy human individuals. Points from the study as a whole: Generation probabilities were higher for clonotypes shared across all four sorted-subset donors than for unshared ones.

For this clone: What it binds is not known.

A CD45RA-negative memory subset and a CD45RA+ naive subset were separated from the CD4+ cells. Assay runs were performed at deep level. Produced via immunoSEQ multiplex PCR; TCRdb's table is partial and in-frame only. The table has about 2.4 million clones, more than 85% seen once; the top ten hold about 0.39%. The CDR3 contains 20 residues. Germline V gene sequence: CDR1 KGHSH, CDR2 LQKENI. The ends lost 3 bases at V and 5 bases at J; junction bases unmatched: 20. Sequences were obtained from naive CD4+ T cells from PBMCs. Specified subset: CD45RA+ positively selected. The sequence was collected from a man aged 18 to 35 in good health. Some clones in this sample may be carry-over from other donors' samples. The chain has TRBV18 and TRBJ2-1; 9 positions agree with TRBD2. The CDR3 is CASSPKSLAGRMERDNEQFF. For the CDR3, the DNA is TGTGCCAGCTCACCTAAATCGCTAGCGGGGAGAATGGAAAGGGACAATGAGCAGTTCTTC.